These 4 T cell receptor beta chains share one sample of origin, sequenced in a study of identical twins. TCRdb fed the 5' RACE reads into MiXCR, producing one record per CDR3 protein. The sample holds fewer than 800,000 distinct CDR3 sequences, 7% to 7.5% seen once. This sample was also put to use in a study of yellow fever vaccine responses in identical twins.

The source material was PBMCs. The receptors come from a woman aged 18-35 years in good health.

V usage is TRBV28 and J usage is TRBJ2-7; D is unresolved. Deletions cut 4 bases from V and 3 bases from J, with 13 bases between. From germline, CDR1 is MDHEN and CDR2 SYDVKM. The CDR3 is 14 amino acids. As DNA, the CDR3 is TGTGCCAGCAGTTCCCTCCAGGAACGCTACGAGCAGTACTTC. Encoded protein: CASSSLQERYEQYF.

Ten or more counts support this clonotype. The J gene is TRBJ1-1, the V gene TRBV10-2; a possible D gene is TRBD1 (6 bases). Trimming cost V 7 bases and J 3 bases, with 15 bases left between them. The V gene's germline CDR1 is WSHSY and CDR2 SAAADI. This CDR3 region has 14 residues. CDR3 coding DNA: TGCGCCAGCACCGAACAGGAGGGGGACACTGAAGCTTTCTTT. It codes for CASTEQEGDTEAFF.

This clonotype was recorded at least ten times. This sequence joins TRBV5-1 and TRBJ1-5; 9 bases fit TRBD1. Germline V lookup: CDR1 SGHRS, CDR2 YFSETQ. The trim removed 4 bases at V and 0 bases at J, leaving 11 bases unmatched. The CDR3 length is 18 residues. The CDR3 region is CASSKTGGEGNSNQPQHF. The CDR3 nucleotides read TGCGCCAGCAGCAAAACAGGGGGCGAAGGAAATAGCAATCAGCCCCAGCATTTT.

This clonotype has at least ten counts. The chain carries TRBV13 and TRBJ2-7, with D possibly matching TRBD1 (5 bases). Trimming removed 3 bases at V and 5 bases at J, with 11 bases between. The CDR3 length is 13 residues. Germline V gene lookup returns CDR1 PRHDT and CDR2 FYEKMQ (reference sequence). The CDR3 loop is CASSLGTGDEQYF. The CDR3 nucleotides read TGTGCCAGCAGCTTGGGTACAGGTGACGAGCAGTACTTC. Using reference TRBV13 and TRBJ2-7 for the parts outside the CDR3, the full variable domain is AAGVIQSPRHLIKEKRETATLKCYPIPRHDTVYWYQQGPGQDPQFLISFYEKMQSDKGSIPDRFSAQQFSDYHSELNMSSLELGDSALYFCASSLGTGDEQYFGPGTRLTVT.